There are many counts of the clone carrying this T cell receptor (beta chain). Its antigen is unknown. The CDR3 spans 15 residues. V lost 1 base and J lost 0, with 7 bases in between. Germline CDR1 is SGHTA and CDR2 is FQGNSA. This entry comes from a study of neurological immune-mediated disorders. Study-wide results and caveats: There was no association between the multiple sclerosis repertoire cluster and any clinical or MRI feature.

TCRdb independently ran MiXCR on the 5' RACE reads; one entry per CDR3 protein. The data show 55,000 to 70,000 distinct CDR3 sequences, with 2.5% to 3.5% seen just once and more than 4.5% held by the top ten. The V call is TRBV7-2, the J call TRBJ2-1; no reliable D call. The receptor's source is a woman between 45 and 65 years old with multiple sclerosis. The specimen was PBMCs. The CDR3 DNA sequence: TGTGCCAGCAGCTTAGGGACGAGCTCCTACAATGAGCAGTTCTTC. Translating it yields CASSLGTSSYNEQFF.